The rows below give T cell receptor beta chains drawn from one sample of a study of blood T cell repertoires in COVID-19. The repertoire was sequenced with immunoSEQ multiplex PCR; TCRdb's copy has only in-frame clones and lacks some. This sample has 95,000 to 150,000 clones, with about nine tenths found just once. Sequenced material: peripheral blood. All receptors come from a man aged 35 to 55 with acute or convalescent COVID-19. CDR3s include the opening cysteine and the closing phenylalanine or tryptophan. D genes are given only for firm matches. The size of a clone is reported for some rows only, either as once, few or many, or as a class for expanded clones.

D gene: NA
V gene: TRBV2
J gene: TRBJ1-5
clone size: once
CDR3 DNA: TGTGCCAGCAGTTCCAGACAGGCCGACAATCAGCCCCAGCATTTT
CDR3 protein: CASSSRQADNQPQHF

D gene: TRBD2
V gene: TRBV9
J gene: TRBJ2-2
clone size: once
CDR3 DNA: TGTGCCAGCAGCCCCAGTGCAGCGGGAGTATCCGGGGAGCTGTTTTTT
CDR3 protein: CASSPSAAGVSGELFF

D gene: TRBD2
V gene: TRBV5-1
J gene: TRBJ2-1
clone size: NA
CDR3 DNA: TGCGCCAGCAGCTTGACTAGCGGGAAACATGAGCAGTTCTTC
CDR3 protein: CASSLTSGKHEQFF

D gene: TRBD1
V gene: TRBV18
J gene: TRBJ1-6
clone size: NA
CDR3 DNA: TGTGCCAGCCCAGAGGACAGGCGGAGTAATTCACCCCTCCACTTT
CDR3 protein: CASPEDRRSNSPLHF

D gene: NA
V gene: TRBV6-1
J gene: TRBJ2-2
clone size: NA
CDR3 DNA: TGTGCCAGCAGTGAACGCGGGGGCGCGTACGGGGAGCTGTTTTTT
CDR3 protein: CASSERGGAYGELFF

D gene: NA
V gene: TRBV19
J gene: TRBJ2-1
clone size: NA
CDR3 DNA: TGTGCCAGTAGTATAGAAGCGGACAATGAGCAGTTCTTC
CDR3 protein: CASSIEADNEQFF

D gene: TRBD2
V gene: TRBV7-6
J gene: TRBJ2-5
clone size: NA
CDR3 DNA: TGTGCCAGCAGCTTAGCACTAGCGGGAGGATACCAAGAGACCCAGTACTTC
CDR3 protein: CASSLALAGGYQETQYF

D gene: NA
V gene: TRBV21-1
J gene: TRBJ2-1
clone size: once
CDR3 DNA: TGTGCCAGCATACGACAGGGGAGTGGCGGAGTCTCCTACAATGAGCAGTTCTTC
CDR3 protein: CASIRQGSGGVSYNEQFF

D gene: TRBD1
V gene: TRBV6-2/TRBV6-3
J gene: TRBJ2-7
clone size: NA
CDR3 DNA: TGTGCCAGCAGTTACGGAAGGGGGCGGTACGAGCAGTACTTC
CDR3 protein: CASSYGRGRYEQYF

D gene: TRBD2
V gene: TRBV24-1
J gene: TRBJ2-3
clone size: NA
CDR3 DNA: TGTGCCACCAGTGATTTGAAAAGACTAGCGGGAGACACAGATACGCAGTATTTT
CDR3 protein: CATSDLKRLAGDTDTQYF

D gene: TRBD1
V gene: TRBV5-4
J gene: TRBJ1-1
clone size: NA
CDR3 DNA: TGTGCCAGCAGCTTCCGAGACAGGGTGAACACTGAAGCTTTCTTT
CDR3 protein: CASSFRDRVNTEAFF

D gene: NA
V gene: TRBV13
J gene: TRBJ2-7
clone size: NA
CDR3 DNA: TGTGCCAGCAGCCGGCGAACTATGAGCTCCTACGAGCAGTACTTC
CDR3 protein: CASSRRTMSSYEQYF

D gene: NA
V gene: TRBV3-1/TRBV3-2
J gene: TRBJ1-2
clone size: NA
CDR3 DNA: TGTGCCAGCAGCCAAGGAGCAGGGGCAGGGGGCTACACCTTC
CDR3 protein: CASSQGAGAGGYTF

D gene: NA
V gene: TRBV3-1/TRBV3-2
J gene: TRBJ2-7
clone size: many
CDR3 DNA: TGTGCCAGCAGCCAAGGAGGGATCTACAGAAGGACCGAGCAGTACTTC
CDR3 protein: CASSQGGIYRRTEQYF

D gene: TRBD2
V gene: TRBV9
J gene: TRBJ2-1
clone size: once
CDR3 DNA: TGTGCCAGCAGCGTCCTGCGGGAGGGCCATGGTGAGCAGTTCTTC
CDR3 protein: CASSVLREGHGEQFF

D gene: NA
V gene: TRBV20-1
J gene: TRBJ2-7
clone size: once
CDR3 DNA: TGCAGTGCTAGTCCAGGGCGGCGGGATCACGAGCAGTACTTC
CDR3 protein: CSASPGRRDHEQYF

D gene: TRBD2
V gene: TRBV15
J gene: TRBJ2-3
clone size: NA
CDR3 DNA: TGTGCCACCAGTACGGGAGGACGGGACACAGATACGCAGTATTTT
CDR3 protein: CATSTGGRDTDTQYF

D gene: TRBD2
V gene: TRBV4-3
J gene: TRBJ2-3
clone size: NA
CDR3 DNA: TGCGCCAGCAGCCAAGACCATTCGGCGGGGGGACCCTCTAGCACAGATACGCAGTATTTT
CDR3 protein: CASSQDHSAGGPSSTDTQYF

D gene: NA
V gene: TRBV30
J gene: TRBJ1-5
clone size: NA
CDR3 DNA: TGTGCCTGGAGCGGCAGGGGTGGCAATCAGCCCCAGCATTTT
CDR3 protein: CAWSGRGGNQPQHF

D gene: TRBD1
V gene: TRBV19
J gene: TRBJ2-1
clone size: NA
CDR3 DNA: TGTGCCAGTAGTACTCAGGGGGTCTACAATGAGCAGTTCTTC
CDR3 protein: CASSTQGVYNEQFF

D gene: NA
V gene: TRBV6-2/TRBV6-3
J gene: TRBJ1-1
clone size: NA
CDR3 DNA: TGTGCCAGCATCCCTCACGGGGGCACTGAAGCTTTCTTT
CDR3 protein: CASIPHGGTEAFF

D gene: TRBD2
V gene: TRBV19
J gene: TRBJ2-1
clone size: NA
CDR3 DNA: TGTGCCAGTAGGGGAGCGGGAGGGAATGAGCAGTTCTTC
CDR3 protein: CASRGAGGNEQFF

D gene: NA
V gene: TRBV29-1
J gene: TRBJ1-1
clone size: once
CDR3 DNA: TGCAGCGTCGTTTTGAACACTGAAGCTTTCTTT
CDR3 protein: CSVVLNTEAFF

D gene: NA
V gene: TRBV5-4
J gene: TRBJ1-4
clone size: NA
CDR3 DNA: TGTGCCAGCAGCCTACAGGGTCTCGACCGGGAAAAACTGTTTTTT
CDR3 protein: CASSLQGLDREKLFF

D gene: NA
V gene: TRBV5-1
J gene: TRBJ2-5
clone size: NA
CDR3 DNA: TGCGCCAGCAGCTTGAGCTTACAAGAGACCCAGTACTTC
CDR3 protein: CASSLSLQETQYF

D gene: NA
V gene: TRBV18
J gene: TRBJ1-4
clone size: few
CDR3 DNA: TGTGCCAGCTCACCCCTGGCCCTGAGGGATGAAAAACTGTTTTTT
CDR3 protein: CASSPLALRDEKLFF

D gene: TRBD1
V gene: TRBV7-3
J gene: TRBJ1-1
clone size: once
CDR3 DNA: TGTGCCAGCAGCTTAACAGGACAGGGAAACACTGAAGCTTTCTTT
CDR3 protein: CASSLTGQGNTEAFF

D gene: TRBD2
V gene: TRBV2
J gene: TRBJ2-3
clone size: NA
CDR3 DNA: TGTGCCAGCAGTGGGGCGGGAGTAGGGACAGATACGCAGTATTTT
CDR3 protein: CASSGAGVGTDTQYF

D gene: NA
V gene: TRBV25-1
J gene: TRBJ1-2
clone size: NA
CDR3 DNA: TGTGCCAGCAGTGACAGGCCGCAGAACTATGGCTACACCTTC
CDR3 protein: CASSDRPQNYGYTF

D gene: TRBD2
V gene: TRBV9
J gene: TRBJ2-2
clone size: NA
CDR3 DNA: TGTGCCAGCAGCGAAAGGACTAGCGGGGGGGATCGCACCGGGGAGCTGTTTTTT
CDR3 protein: CASSERTSGGDRTGELFF

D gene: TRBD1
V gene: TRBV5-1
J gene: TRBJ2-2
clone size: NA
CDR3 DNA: TGCGCCAGCAGCTTGGCCGGGACAGTAGGCACCGGGGAGCTGTTTTTT
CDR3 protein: CASSLAGTVGTGELFF

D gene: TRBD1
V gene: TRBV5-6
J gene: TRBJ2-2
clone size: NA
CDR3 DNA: TGTGCCAGCAGGTCCGGGACAGGGGTACGGGGCGGGGAGCTGTTTTTT
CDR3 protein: CASRSGTGVRGGELFF

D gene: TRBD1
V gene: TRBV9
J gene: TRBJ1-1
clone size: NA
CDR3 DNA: TGTGCCAGCAGCGTAGAACCCGGGACAGGGGACACTGAAGCTTTCTTT
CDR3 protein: CASSVEPGTGDTEAFF

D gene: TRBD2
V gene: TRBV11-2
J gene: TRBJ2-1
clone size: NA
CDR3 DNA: TGTGCCAGCAGCTTCGGAAGCGGGAGGTCAGTTTACAATGAGCAGTTCTTC
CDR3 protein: CASSFGSGRSVYNEQFF

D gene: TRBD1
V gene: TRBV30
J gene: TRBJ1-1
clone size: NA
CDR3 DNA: TGTGCCTGGAGGCCGGGACAGGGGTACACTGAAGCTTTCTTT
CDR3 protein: CAWRPGQGYTEAFF

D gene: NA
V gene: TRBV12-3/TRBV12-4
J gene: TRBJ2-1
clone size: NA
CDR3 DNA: TGTGCCAGCAGTTTAGGACTCAATGAGCAGTTCTTC
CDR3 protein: CASSLGLNEQFF

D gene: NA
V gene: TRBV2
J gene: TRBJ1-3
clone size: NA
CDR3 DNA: TGTGCCAGCAGTGAAGCGAGGTCCTCTGGAAACACCATATATTTT
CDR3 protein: CASSEARSSGNTIYF

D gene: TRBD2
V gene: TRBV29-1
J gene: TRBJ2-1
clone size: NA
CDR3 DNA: TGCAGCGCTCCACTAGCGTATCTTGATGAGCAGTTCTTC
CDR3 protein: CSAPLAYLDEQFF

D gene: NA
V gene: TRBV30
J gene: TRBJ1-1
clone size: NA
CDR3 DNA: TGTGCCTGGAGTGTCCGGGGGGGGAGAACTGAAGCTTTCTTT
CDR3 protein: CAWSVRGGRTEAFF

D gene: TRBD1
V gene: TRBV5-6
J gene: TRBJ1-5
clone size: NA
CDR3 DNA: TGTGCCAGCAGCCTCCGACAGGGGGTGAAGGAGCCCCAGCATTTT
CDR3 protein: CASSLRQGVKEPQHF

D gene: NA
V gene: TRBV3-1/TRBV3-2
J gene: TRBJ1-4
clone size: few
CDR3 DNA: TGTGCCGGTGAGGTTGCAACTAATGAAAAACTGTTTTTT
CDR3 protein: CAGEVATNEKLFF

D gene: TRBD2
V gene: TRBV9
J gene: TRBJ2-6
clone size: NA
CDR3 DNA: TGTGCCAGCAGCGTAGGACTAGCGGGGGGCACTGGCTCTGGGGCCAACGTCCTGACTTTC
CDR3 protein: CASSVGLAGGTGSGANVLTF

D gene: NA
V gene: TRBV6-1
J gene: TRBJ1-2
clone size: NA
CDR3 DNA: TGTGCCAGCAGTGAAAGACAGCCCAGAGACTATGGCTACACCTTC
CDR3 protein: CASSERQPRDYGYTF

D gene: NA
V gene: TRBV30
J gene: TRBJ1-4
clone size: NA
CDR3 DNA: TGTGCCTGGAGTCCAGGGGATGGGAATGAAAAACTGTTTTTT
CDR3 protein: CAWSPGDGNEKLFF

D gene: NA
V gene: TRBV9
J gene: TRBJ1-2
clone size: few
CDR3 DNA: TGTGCCAGCAGCGTAGACGTCAGGCCCGGTGGCTACACCTTC
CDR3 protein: CASSVDVRPGGYTF

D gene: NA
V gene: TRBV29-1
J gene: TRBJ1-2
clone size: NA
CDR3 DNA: TGCAGCGTTGAAGGGGGTGGGGCAGCGCGGGAAAGGCACTATGGCTACACCTTC
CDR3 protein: CSVEGGGAARERHYGYTF

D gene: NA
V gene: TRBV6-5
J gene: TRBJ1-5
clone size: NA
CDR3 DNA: TGTGCCAGCGGATACAGGGCCAATCAGCCCCAGCATTTT
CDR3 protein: CASGYRANQPQHF

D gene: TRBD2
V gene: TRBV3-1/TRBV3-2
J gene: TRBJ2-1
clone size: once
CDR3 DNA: TGTGCCAGCAGCCAAGATCTAGCGGGTTACTCCTACAATGAGCAGTTCTTC
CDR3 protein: CASSQDLAGYSYNEQFF

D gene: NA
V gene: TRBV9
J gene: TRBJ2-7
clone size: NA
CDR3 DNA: TGTGCCAGCAGCGTATCGGGGGAAGGATACGAGCAGTACTTC
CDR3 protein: CASSVSGEGYEQYF

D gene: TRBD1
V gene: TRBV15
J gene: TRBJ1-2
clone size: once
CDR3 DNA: TGTGCCACTGGACAGGGATATGGCTACACCTTC
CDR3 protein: CATGQGYGYTF

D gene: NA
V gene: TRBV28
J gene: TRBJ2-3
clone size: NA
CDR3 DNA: TGTGCCAGCAGTTTACCCAGCGGACTCACAGATACGCAGTATTTT
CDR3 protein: CASSLPSGLTDTQYF

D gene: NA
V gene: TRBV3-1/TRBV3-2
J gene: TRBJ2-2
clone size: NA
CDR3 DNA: TGTGCCAGCAGCCACCGACAGACCGGGGAGCTGTTTTTT
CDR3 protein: CASSHRQTGELFF

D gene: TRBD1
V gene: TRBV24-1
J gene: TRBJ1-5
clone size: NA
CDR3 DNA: TGTGCCACCAGTGACTCTGGGACAGGGAGCAATCAGCCCCAGCATTTT
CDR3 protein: CATSDSGTGSNQPQHF